A selection of T cell receptor beta chains follows, all from one sample in a study of shared clonotypes between healthy human individuals. Produced via immunoSEQ multiplex PCR; TCRdb's table is partial and in-frame only. The table records under 1,100,000 clones, roughly 74% of them present only once. Sequenced input: memory CD4+ T cells from PBMCs. The receptors here all came from a man aged 18 to 30 in good health. Some clones in this sample may be carry-over from other donors' samples. CDR3s include the opening cysteine and the closing phenylalanine or tryptophan. The D gene is left open where the match is weak. Rows give clone size only sometimes, using once, few, many, or a class for an expanded clone.

j_gene: TRBJ2-4
len: 15
v_gene: TRBV6-6
abundance: -
d_gene: -
CDR3aa: CASSISEGAKNIQYF
CDR3nt: TGTGCCAGCAGTATCAGTGAGGGAGCCAAAAACATTCAGTACTTC

j_gene: TRBJ2-7
len: 14
v_gene: TRBV6-1
abundance: -
d_gene: -
CDR3aa: CASREEPVSYEQYF
CDR3nt: TGTGCCAGCAGGGAAGAACCAGTGAGCTACGAGCAGTACTTC

j_gene: TRBJ1-2
len: 16
v_gene: TRBV28
abundance: -
d_gene: -
CDR3aa: CASSLESGRGSYGYTF
CDR3nt: TGTGCCAGCAGTTTAGAATCCGGGCGTGGGAGCTATGGCTACACCTTC

j_gene: TRBJ1-6
len: 14
v_gene: TRBV6-1
abundance: -
d_gene: -
CDR3aa: CASSENGYYSPLHF
CDR3nt: TGTGCCAGCAGTGAAAACGGGTACTATTCACCCCTCCACTTT

j_gene: TRBJ1-5
len: 14
v_gene: TRBV2
abundance: -
d_gene: -
CDR3aa: CASGPLGGDQPQHF
CDR3nt: TGTGCCAGCGGCCCGTTAGGGGGGGATCAGCCCCAGCATTTT

j_gene: TRBJ2-5
len: 15
v_gene: TRBV19
abundance: -
d_gene: TRBD2
CDR3aa: CASQEVAGAGETQYF
CDR3nt: TGTGCCAGCCAAGAGGTAGCGGGAGCGGGGGAGACCCAGTACTTC

j_gene: TRBJ2-1
len: 14
v_gene: TRBV5-1
abundance: many
d_gene: TRBD1
CDR3aa: CASSSDRGGRQQFF
CDR3nt: TGCGCCAGCAGCTCTGACAGGGGTGGTAGGCAGCAGTTCTTC

j_gene: TRBJ1-1
len: 15
v_gene: TRBV4-3
abundance: -
d_gene: TRBD1
CDR3aa: CASSQVGTGGTEAFF
CDR3nt: TGCGCCAGCAGCCAAGTAGGGACAGGGGGAACTGAAGCTTTCTTT

j_gene: TRBJ2-1
len: 15
v_gene: TRBV19
abundance: -
d_gene: TRBD1
CDR3aa: CASSNRDRGFDEQFF
CDR3nt: TGTGCCAGTAGCAACCGGGACAGGGGGTTCGATGAGCAGTTCTTC

j_gene: TRBJ1-2
len: 14
v_gene: TRBV5-1
abundance: -
d_gene: -
CDR3aa: CASSLDSTMFGYTF
CDR3nt: TGCGCCAGCAGCTTGGACAGTACCATGTTTGGCTACACCTTC

j_gene: TRBJ2-5
len: 16
v_gene: TRBV18
abundance: -
d_gene: -
CDR3aa: CASSPATPGARETQYF
CDR3nt: TGTGCCAGCTCACCGGCAACCCCTGGAGCGAGAGAGACCCAGTACTTC